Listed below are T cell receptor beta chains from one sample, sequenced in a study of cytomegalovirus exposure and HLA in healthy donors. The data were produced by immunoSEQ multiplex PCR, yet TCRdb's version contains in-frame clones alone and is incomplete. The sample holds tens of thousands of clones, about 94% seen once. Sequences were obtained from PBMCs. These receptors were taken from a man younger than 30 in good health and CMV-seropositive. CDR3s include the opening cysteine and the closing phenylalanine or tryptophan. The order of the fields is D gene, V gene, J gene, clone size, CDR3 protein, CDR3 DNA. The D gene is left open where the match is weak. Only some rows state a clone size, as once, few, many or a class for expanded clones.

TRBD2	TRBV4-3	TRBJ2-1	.	CASSQDWASGSHEQFF	TGCGCCAGCAGCCAAGATTGGGCTAGCGGGAGCCATGAGCAGTTCTTC
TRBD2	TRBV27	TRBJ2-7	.	CASSLGGSGSFYEQYF	TGTGCCAGCAGTTTAGGAGGAAGCGGGAGTTTCTACGAGCAGTACTTC
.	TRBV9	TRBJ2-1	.	CASSVGGVSSYNEQFF	TGTGCCAGCAGCGTAGGGGGGGTCAGCTCCTACAATGAGCAGTTCTTC
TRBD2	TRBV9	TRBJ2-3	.	CASSERGGTTDTQYF	TGTGCCAGCAGCGAGCGGGGGGGGACCACAGATACGCAGTATTTT
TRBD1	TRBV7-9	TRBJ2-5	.	CASSFPGGQETQYF	TGTGCCAGCAGCTTCCCAGGGGGCCAAGAGACCCAGTACTTC
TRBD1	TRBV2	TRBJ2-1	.	CGSPRQGIDNEQFF	TGTGGCAGCCCAAGACAGGGAATAGACAATGAGCAGTTCTTC
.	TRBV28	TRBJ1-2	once	CASSPRTQANYGYTF	TGTGCCAGCAGTCCTAGGACACAAGCTAACTATGGCTACACCTTC
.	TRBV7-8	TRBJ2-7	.	CASSLMQFGWEQYF	TGTGCCAGCAGCTTAATGCAGTTCGGGTGGGAGCAGTACTTC
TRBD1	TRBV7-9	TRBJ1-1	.	CASSYMTGDEAFF	TGTGCCAGCAGTTACATGACAGGGGATGAAGCTTTCTTT
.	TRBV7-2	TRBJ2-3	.	CASSLREPYTDTQYF	TGTGCCAGCAGCTTACGGGAGCCCTACACAGATACGCAGTATTTT
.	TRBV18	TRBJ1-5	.	CASSPAAFGGVSNQPQHF	TGTGCCAGCTCACCTGCCGCGTTTGGAGGGGTGAGCAATCAGCCCCAGCATTTT
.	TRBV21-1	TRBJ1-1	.	CASSKAPGDTEAFF	TGTGCCAGCAGCAAAGCCCCGGGGGACACTGAAGCTTTCTTT
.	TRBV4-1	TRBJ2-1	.	CASSLVLASYNEQFF	TGCGCCAGCAGCCTAGTCTTAGCGTCTTACAATGAGCAGTTCTTC
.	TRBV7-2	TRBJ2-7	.	CASSPRTSHEQYF	TGTGCCAGCAGCCCGCGGACTTCCCACGAGCAGTACTTC
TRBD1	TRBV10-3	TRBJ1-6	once	CAITEDRGGSPLHF	TGTGCCATCACCGAGGACAGGGGAGGTTCACCCCTCCACTTT
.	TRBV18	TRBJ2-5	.	CASSGLEVKVGGLLQETQYF	TGTGCCAGCTCAGGGCTAGAGGTCAAAGTTGGGGGCCTGCTCCAAGAGACCCAGTACTTC
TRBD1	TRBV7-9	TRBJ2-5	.	CASRPGQGWQETQYF	TGTGCCAGCAGACCGGGACAGGGGTGGCAAGAGACCCAGTACTTC
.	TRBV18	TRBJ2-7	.	CASSRELTRGEQYF	TGTGCCAGCTCACGTGAACTGACCAGGGGAGAGCAGTACTTC
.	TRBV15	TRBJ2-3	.	CATSRALDTQYF	TGTGCCACCAGCAGAGCCCTAGATACGCAGTATTTT
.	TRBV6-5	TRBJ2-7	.	CASSYSGPGQPYEQYF	TGTGCCAGCAGTTACTCGGGCCCCGGACAGCCCTACGAGCAGTACTTC
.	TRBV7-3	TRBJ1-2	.	CASSPRQGGYGYTF	TGTGCCAGCAGCCCGCGGCAGGGCGGATATGGCTACACCTTC
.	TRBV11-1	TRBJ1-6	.	CASSFAREYSPLHF	TGTGCCAGCAGCTTTGCCAGGGAATATTCACCCCTCCACTTT
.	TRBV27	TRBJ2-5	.	CASSLAGFGTDAQYF	TGTGCCAGCAGTTTAGCAGGGTTTGGTACGGATGCCCAGTACTTC
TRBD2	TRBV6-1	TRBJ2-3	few	CASSEASGGATDTQYF	TGTGCCAGCAGTGAAGCTAGCGGGGGGGCCACAGATACGCAGTATTTT
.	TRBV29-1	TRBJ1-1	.	CSVERGGSEAFF	TGCAGCGTTGAGAGGGGGGGGTCTGAAGCTTTCTTT
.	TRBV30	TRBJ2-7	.	CAWSVNEGEQYF	TGTGCCTGGAGTGTAAACGAGGGCGAGCAGTACTTC
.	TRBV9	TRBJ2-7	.	CASSVGAGGSYEQYF	TGTGCCAGCAGCGTAGGCGCAGGAGGATCCTACGAGCAGTACTTC
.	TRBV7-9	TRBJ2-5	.	CASSPRAGKIQETQYF	TGTGCCAGCAGCCCGAGGGCGGGGAAAATTCAAGAGACCCAGTACTTC
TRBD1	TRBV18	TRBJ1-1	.	CASSHRSGTEGTEAFF	TGTGCCAGCTCACATCGGTCCGGGACAGAGGGAACTGAAGCTTTCTTT
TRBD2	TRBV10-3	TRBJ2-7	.	CAISELREGEQYF	TGTGCCATCAGTGAATTACGGGAGGGCGAGCAGTACTTC
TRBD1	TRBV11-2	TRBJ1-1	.	CASSSVGTGGRNTEAFF	TGTGCCAGCAGCTCAGTCGGGACAGGGGGCCGGAACACTGAAGCTTTCTTT
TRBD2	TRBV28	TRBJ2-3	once	CASMVLAGAGDTQYF	TGTGCCAGCATGGTCCTAGCGGGAGCTGGGGATACGCAGTATTTT
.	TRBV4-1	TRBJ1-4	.	CASSLGEGQLFF	TGCGCCAGCAGCCTAGGGGAGGGTCAGCTGTTTTTT
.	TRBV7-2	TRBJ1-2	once	CASSLVQRANYGYTF	TGTGCCAGCAGCTTAGTACAGAGAGCTAACTATGGCTACACCTTC
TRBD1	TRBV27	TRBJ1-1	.	CASTPWGTGGRDTEAFF	TGTGCCAGCACCCCATGGGGGACAGGGGGCCGTGACACTGAAGCTTTCTTT
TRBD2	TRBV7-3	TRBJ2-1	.	CASSPGLAGPNEQFF	TGTGCCAGCAGCCCGGGACTAGCGGGTCCCAATGAGCAGTTCTTC
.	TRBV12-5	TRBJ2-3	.	CASGLGPDTQYF	TGTGCTAGTGGTTTGGGGCCAGATACGCAGTATTTT
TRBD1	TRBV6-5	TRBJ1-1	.	CASSYSISGGNTEAFF	TGTGCCAGCAGTTACTCGATTTCAGGGGGGAACACTGAAGCTTTCTTT
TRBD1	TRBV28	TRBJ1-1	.	CASSWTRGQGNTEAFF	TGTGCCAGCAGTTGGACGCGGGGACAGGGCAACACTGAAGCTTTCTTT
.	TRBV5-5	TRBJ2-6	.	CASKDIYSSGANVLTF	TGTGCCAGCAAGGACATTTACAGCTCTGGGGCCAACGTCCTGACTTTC
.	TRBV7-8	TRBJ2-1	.	CASSSMDSSSYNEQFF	TGTGCCAGCAGCTCTATGGACTCGAGCTCCTACAATGAGCAGTTCTTC
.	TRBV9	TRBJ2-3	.	CASSALLSTDTQYF	TGTGCCAGCAGCGCACTTCTCAGCACAGATACGCAGTATTTT
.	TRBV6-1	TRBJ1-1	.	CASSESRGVNTEAFF	TGTGCCAGCAGTGAATCTCGAGGCGTGAACACTGAAGCTTTCTTT
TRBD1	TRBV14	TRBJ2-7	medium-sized	CASSQVGQGKYSYEQYF	TGTGCCAGCAGCCAAGTGGGACAGGGGAAATACTCCTACGAGCAGTACTTC
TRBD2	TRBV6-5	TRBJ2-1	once	CASSVAGGSNEQFF	TGTGCCAGCAGTGTAGCGGGAGGATCCAATGAGCAGTTCTTC
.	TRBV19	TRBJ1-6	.	CASSIAPGSSYNSPLHF	TGTGCCAGTAGTATAGCCCCCGGGAGCTCCTATAATTCACCCCTCCACTTT
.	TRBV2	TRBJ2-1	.	CASSEARGNHEQFF	TGTGCCAGCAGTGAGGCCAGGGGAAATCATGAGCAGTTCTTC
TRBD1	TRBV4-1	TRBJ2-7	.	CASSQDEGQGPYEQYF	TGCGCCAGCAGCCAAGACGAGGGACAGGGGCCCTACGAGCAGTACTTC
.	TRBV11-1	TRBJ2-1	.	CASSFRGNYNEQFF	TGTGCCAGCAGCTTCCGCGGGAACTACAATGAGCAGTTCTTC
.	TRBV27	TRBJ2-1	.	CASTPGSSYNEQFF	TGTGCCAGCACCCCCGGGTCCTCCTACAATGAGCAGTTCTTC